This note documents a single T cell receptor beta chain sequence. This table comes from immunoSEQ multiplex PCR, and its TCRdb copy is limited to in-frame clones, with some not included. Of approximately 530,000 clones listed, about 96% were seen once; the top ten hold 0.06%. This entry is derived from a study of shared clonotypes between healthy human individuals. This CDR3 is 18 amino acids long. With 3 bases removed from V and 4 bases from J, the gap between germline ends came to 20 bases. The germline V gene encodes CDR1 SGHKS and CDR2 YYEKEE (reference sequence). The sample taken for sequencing was naive CD4+ T cells sorted from blood. Regarding subset: CD45RA+ positively selected. This TCR came from a woman aged 30 to 39 in good health. The chain employs TRBV5-5 and TRBJ2-6; D could derive from TRBD1 or TRBD2 (6 bases each). CDR3 nucleotide sequence: TGTGCCAGCAGCTCGGGTGGGGGGCAAGAGTACGGGGCCAACGTCCTGACTTTC. Its translation is CASSSGGGQEYGANVLTF.